Following are 27 T cell receptor beta chains from one sample sequenced in a study of cytomegalovirus exposure and HLA in healthy donors. The PCR ran on 60 Vbeta and 13 Jbeta primers. Sequencing was performed with immunoSEQ multiplex PCR; in TCRdb, only in-frame clones are kept and a portion is missing. Here the sample spans some 130,000 clones, around 86% being singletons. The sample comprised PBMCs. These receptor sequences come from a woman aged 45-60 years in good health and CMV-seropositive.

The table lists this clone with a few counts. The CDR3, as DNA: TGTGCCAGCAGCCTTCTGACAGGGGGAGGTCAGCCCCAGCATTTT. Translation gives CASSLLTGGGQPQHF. The chain combines TRBV7-2 with TRBJ1-5; 9 positions agree with TRBD1. With V trimmed by 5 bases and J by 6 bases, 8 bases remained unmatched. The germline gives CDR1 SGHTA, CDR2 FQGNSA. This CDR3 region has 15 residues.

V usage is TRBV6-1 and J usage is TRBJ1-6; the D is unclear. The germline CDR1 and CDR2 sequences are MNHNS and SASEGT. V was clipped by 7 bases and J by 0 bases, with 7 bases between them. The CDR3 consists of 14 residues. DNA for the CDR3: TGTGCCAGCACGCGGGACTCCTATAATTCACCCCTCCACTTT. Its translation: CASTRDSYNSPLHF.

The rearrangement joins TRBV7-9 to TRBJ2-1; 9 nucleotides match TRBD2. In germline, CDR1 is SEHNR, CDR2 FQNEAQ (reference sequence). CDR3 length: 19 amino acids. Unmatched junction bases numbered 17, after V lost 1 base and J lost 7 bases. This CDR3 is CASSLDPGLMAGGGNEQFF. The CDR3 DNA follows: TGTGCCAGCAGCTTAGACCCCGGCCTTATGGCGGGGGGGGGTAATGAGCAGTTCTTC. The whole variable domain, filled in from reference TRBV7-9 and TRBJ2-1, reads DTGVSQNPRHKITKRGQNVTFRCDPISEHNRLYWYRQTLGQGPEFLTYFQNEAQLEKSRLLSDRFSAERPKGSFSTLEIQRTEQGDSAMYLCASSLDPGLMAGGGNEQFFGPGTRLTVL.

In nucleotides, the CDR3 is TGTGCCAGCGAGTTGGGTAGCGGGAGTCTATACAATGAGCAGTTCTTC. The encoded protein is CASELGSGSLYNEQFF. The rearrangement joins TRBV7-9 to TRBJ2-1; 9 nucleotides align to TRBD2. J was trimmed by 4 bases and V by 8 bases; bases with no gene match: 12. Germline loops: CDR1 SEHNR, CDR2 FQNEAQ (reference sequence). The CDR3 extends over 16 amino acids.

The V gene is TRBV10-3, the J gene TRBJ2-7; tentatively, D is TRBD1 (5 bases). The length of the CDR3 is 11 residues. The V gene's germline CDR1 is ENHRY and CDR2 SYGVKD. Deletions cut 8 bases from V and 5 bases from J, with 10 bases between. The CDR3, as DNA: TGTGCCATCCAGGGCGCCCACGAGCAGTACTTC. Translated, it gives CAIQGAHEQYF.

The V and J genes are TRBV28 and TRBJ1-1, with 9 bases lining up with TRBD1. V was pared by 5 bases and J by 2 bases, with 9 bases of the junction left unmatched. The CDR3 is 16 amino acids. Germline loops: CDR1 MDHEN, CDR2 SYDVKM. CDR3 bases: TGTGCCAGCAGTCCCCGCCCGGGACAGGGAAACACTGAAGCTTTCTTT. Translation: CASSPRPGQGNTEAFF.

The count of this clone is one. The V call is TRBV2, the J call TRBJ1-1; TRBD1 is a possible D gene (6 bases). V gave up 6 bases and J gave up 1 base, with 9 bases separating them. In germline, CDR1 is SNHLY, CDR2 FYNNEI. The CDR3 contains 13 residues. In nucleotides, the CDR3 is TGTGCCAGCAGACCGGACAGGAACACTGAAGCTTTCTTT. It is translated as CASRPDRNTEAFF. Full variable domain (rest looked up from reference TRBV2 and TRBJ1-1): EPEVTQTPSHQVTQMGQEVILRCVPISNHLYFYWYRQILGQKVEFLVSFYNNEISEKSEIFDDQFSVERPDGSNFTLKIRSTKLEDSAMYFCASRPDRNTEAFFGQGTRLTVV.

V gene TRBV5-1 combines with J gene TRBJ2-3; TRBD2 matches 12 bases. Per germline, CDR1 SGHRS and CDR2 YFSETQ. This CDR3 has 16 amino acids. Trimming at V came to 0 bases and at J to 6 bases, leaving 5 bases not matched to a gene. CDR3 in amino acids: CASSLASSGRVDTQYF. The CDR3 bases are TGCGCCAGCAGCTTGGCCTCTAGCGGGAGGGTGGATACGCAGTATTTT.

V usage is TRBV30 and J usage is TRBJ1-1; D is unresolved. From germline, CDR1 is GTSNPN and CDR2 SVGIG (reference sequence). The CDR3 has 13 amino acids. V was shortened by 1 base and J by 3 bases, with 9 bases between the two germline ends. The CDR3 sequence is CAWSGYFDTEAFF. As DNA, the CDR3 is TGTGCCTGGAGTGGGTACTTTGACACTGAAGCTTTCTTT.

J is TRBJ2-1 and V is TRBV30; 10 nucleotides line up with TRBD2. Unmatched junction bases numbered 9, after V lost 4 bases and J lost 9 bases. This CDR3 spans 14 amino acids. Germline V gene lookup returns CDR1 GTSNPN and CDR2 SVGIG (reference sequence). Written as DNA, the CDR3 is TGTGCCTGGAAAAAGCGGGGGGGCGGAACTGAGCAGTTCTTC. It codes for CAWKKRGGGTEQFF.

To note about this clone: The sample holds other DNA sequences that translate to the same CDR3. V usage is TRBV2 and J usage is TRBJ1-2; no clear D gene. The germline CDR1 and CDR2 sequences are SNHLY and FYNNEI. The CDR3 length is 13 residues. V lost 7 bases and J 0 bases, leaving 9 bases between the germline ends. CDR3 residues: CASKRDSNYGYTF. CDR3 nucleotides: TGTGCCAGCAAACGGGATTCTAACTATGGCTACACCTTC.

The chain is built from TRBV7-9 and TRBJ2-7; the match to TRBD2 covers 7 bases. Looked up from germline, CDR1 is SEHNR and CDR2 is FQNEAQ (reference sequence). V shed 4 bases, J shed 3 bases, and the junction held 3 bases outside the gene matches. CDR3 length: 13 residues. The CDR3 sequence: CASSSGLDYEQYF. CDR3 DNA: TGTGCCAGCAGCTCCGGACTAGACTACGAGCAGTACTTC.

This chain links TRBV4-3 with TRBJ1-1; no definite D call. Trimming pared 0 bases from V and 0 bases from J, leaving 29 bases between. Germline CDR1 is LGHNA and CDR2 is YSLEER. The CDR3 is 22 residues long. CDR3 protein: CASSQDVVGRSWLSSMNTEAFF. CDR3 DNA: TGCGCCAGCAGCCAAGATGTCGTCGGCAGGTCCTGGTTGAGTTCCATGAACACTGAAGCTTTCTTT.

The chain combines TRBV4-1 with TRBJ2-1, with 9 positions matching TRBD1. This CDR3 has 15 amino acids. Germline values: CDR1 MGHRA, CDR2 YSYEKL. The V and J ends lost 3 bases and 13 bases, in that order; junction bases with no gene match: 13. Here the CDR3 reads CASSQTGGRVSFQFF. The CDR3 nucleotides are TGCGCCAGCAGCCAGACAGGGGGGCGGGTAAGTTTCCAGTTCTTC.

This sequence joins TRBV5-1 and TRBJ1-1; the D is unclear. The CDR3 runs 14 residues. CDR1 SGHRS and CDR2 YFSETQ come from the germline V gene. Trimming removed 2 bases at V and 1 base at J, with 9 bases between. CDR3 sequence (DNA): TGCGCCAGCAGCTTTCAACAGCAGAACACTGAAGCTTTCTTT. Protein product: CASSFQQQNTEAFF. Looking up the rest from reference TRBV5-1 and TRBJ1-1 gives the full variable domain: KAGVTQTPRYLIKTRGQQVTLSCSPISGHRSVSWYQQTPGQGLQFLFEYFSETQRNKGNFPGRFSGRQFSNSRSEMNVSTLELGDSALYLCASSFQQQNTEAFFGQGTRLTVV.

The sample holds one count of this clone. V usage is TRBV4-1 and J usage is TRBJ1-4; no clear D. The CDR3 runs 14 residues. V gave up 4 bases and J gave up 3 bases, with 9 bases separating them. The germline V gene has CDR1 MGHRA and CDR2 YSYEKL. CDR3 protein: CASSRWAPNEKLFF. CDR3 DNA: TGCGCCAGCAGCCGGTGGGCTCCTAATGAAAAACTGTTTTTT.

This sequence joins TRBV7-9 and TRBJ1-5, with D maybe TRBD1 (6 bases). Germline-derived CDR1 and CDR2 are SEHNR and FQNEAQ (reference sequence). The CDR3 is 14 residues long. V lost 6 bases and J 3 bases, leaving 12 bases between the germline ends. CDR3 coding DNA: TGTGCCAGCAGTGAAACAGGGTACAATCAGCCCCAGCATTTT. Amino acid sequence: CASSETGYNQPQHF. Supplemented by reference TRBV7-9 and TRBJ1-5, the full variable domain reads DTGVSQNPRHKITKRGQNVTFRCDPISEHNRLYWYRQTLGQGPEFLTYFQNEAQLEKSRLLSDRFSAERPKGSFSTLEIQRTEQGDSAMYLCASSETGYNQPQHFGDGTRLSIL.

The rearrangement uses TRBV6-5 and TRBJ2-7; 8 bases are shared with TRBD1. The V gene end was trimmed by 5 bases and the J gene end by 3 bases; junction bases not matched to a gene: 9. This CDR3 comprises 15 residues. CDR1 is MNHEY, CDR2 SVGAGI, per germline. CDR3 in DNA: TGTGCCAGCAGTAGAACCGGGACAGGCAACTACGAGCAGTACTTC. It encodes CASSRTGTGNYEQYF.

A remark on this clone: Different DNA sequences within this sample yield the same CDR3. The chain couples TRBV6-5 to TRBJ1-4; 7 positions match TRBD1. This CDR3 is 13 amino acids long. J was trimmed by 10 bases and V by 0 bases; bases with no gene match: 2. Germline CDR1 reads MNHEY; CDR2 reads SVGAGI. CDR3 residues: CASSYSSGGKLFF. The DNA of the CDR3 is TGTGCCAGCAGTTACTCCTCAGGGGGAAAACTGTTTTTT.

The chain uses TRBV29-1 and TRBJ1-1; D remains ambiguous. V was cut by 6 bases and J by 2 bases, with 13 bases left in between. The CDR3 totals 13 residues. Germline CDR1 reads SQVTM; CDR2 reads ANQGSEA. This CDR3 reads CSVLDAGNTEAFF. The DNA of the CDR3 is TGCAGCGTCCTGGACGCGGGCAACACTGAAGCTTTCTTT.

Here the CDR3 reads CASSTIFGTGRGETQYF. CDR3 in DNA: TGTGCCAGCAGCACGATCTTCGGGACAGGGCGAGGGGAGACCCAGTACTTC. The chain employs TRBV27 and TRBJ2-5, with TRBD1 matching over 9 bases. The CDR3 is made up of 17 amino acids. V lost 6 bases and J lost 5; bases outside the gene matches: 16. The germline V gene encodes CDR1 MNHEY and CDR2 SMNVEV (reference sequence).

The chain uses TRBV4-1 and TRBJ1-1, with D possibly being TRBD1 (5 bases). V lost 2 bases and J lost 5, with 18 bases in between. CDR3 length equals 16 residues. The V gene's germline CDR1 is MGHRA and CDR2 YSYEKL. Here the CDR3 DNA reads TGCGCCAGCAGCCAAAGCATACCCCAGGGTGGGACTGAAGCTTTCTTT. Protein product: CASSQSIPQGGTEAFF.

The chain is built from TRBV19 and TRBJ2-5; 11 bases map to TRBD2. The CDR3 is 16 residues long. Germline V gene data show CDR1 as LNHDA and CDR2 as SQIVND (reference sequence). The J segment lost 5 bases and the V segment lost 4 bases, leaving 9 bases of the junction unmatched. The CDR3 sequence: CASSTTLSGGAETQYF. CDR3 sequence (DNA): TGTGCCAGTAGTACGACACTTAGCGGGGGGGCCGAGACCCAGTACTTC.

This chain connects TRBV9 to TRBJ2-2; D not certain. The V end was cut by 0 bases, the J end by 6 bases, with 12 bases between. CDR3 length: 15 residues. CDR1 and CDR2 (germline): SGDLS, YYNGEE. DNA for the CDR3: TGTGCCAGCAGCGTAGACCCTCGGTATTCCGGGGAGCTGTTTTTT. Translation gives CASSVDPRYSGELFF.

The chain employs TRBV30 and TRBJ1-2, with 9 bases lining up with TRBD1. The CDR3 is 12 residues long. The V gene end was trimmed by 8 bases and the J gene end by 2 bases; junction bases not matched to a gene: 3. The germline V gene encodes CDR1 GTSNPN and CDR2 SVGIG (reference sequence). CDR3 nucleotide sequence: TGTGCCCTGGACAGGGGAAACTATGGCTACACCTTC. It encodes CALDRGNYGYTF.

The chain links TRBV7-2 to TRBJ2-7, with TRBD2 matching over 11 bases. The germline gives CDR1 SGHTA, CDR2 FQGNSA. The trim removed 1 base at V and 3 bases at J, leaving 11 bases unmatched. This CDR3 has 18 amino acids. The CDR3 loop reads CASSLEWLAGGQFYEQYF. The DNA of the CDR3 is TGTGCCAGCAGCTTAGAGTGGCTAGCGGGGGGCCAATTCTACGAGCAGTACTTC. The variable domain in full, completed from reference TRBV7-2 and TRBJ2-7, reads GAGVSQSPSNKVTEKGKDVELRCDPISGHTALYWYRQSLGQGLEFLIYFQGNSAPDKSGLPSDRFSAERTGGSVSTLTIQRTQQEDSAVYLCASSLEWLAGGQFYEQYFGPGTRLTVT.

The chain links TRBV5-5 to TRBJ1-2; D might be TRBD1 (6 bases). There are 14 residues in the CDR3. Germline loops: CDR1 SGHKS, CDR2 YYEKEE (reference sequence). V lost 0 bases and J lost 2, with 8 bases in between. Here the CDR3 reads CASSLAGANYGYTF. CDR3 nucleotides: TGTGCCAGCAGCTTGGCAGGGGCAAACTATGGCTACACCTTC.